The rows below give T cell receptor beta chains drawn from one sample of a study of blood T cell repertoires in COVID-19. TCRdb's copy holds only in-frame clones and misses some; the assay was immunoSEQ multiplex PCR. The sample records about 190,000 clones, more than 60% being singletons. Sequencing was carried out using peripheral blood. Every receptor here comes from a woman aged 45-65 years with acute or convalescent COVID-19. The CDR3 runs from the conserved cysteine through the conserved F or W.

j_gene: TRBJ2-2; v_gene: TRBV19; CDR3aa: CASRAAGGATTGELFF
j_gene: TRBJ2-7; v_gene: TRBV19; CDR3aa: CASSRRGGSGYEQYF
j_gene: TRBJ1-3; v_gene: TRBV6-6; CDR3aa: CASSRLGQGRSGNTIYF
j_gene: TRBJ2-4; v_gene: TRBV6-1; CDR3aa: CASSESDIQYF
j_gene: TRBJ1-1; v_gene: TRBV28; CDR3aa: CASSLGGQGLTEAFF
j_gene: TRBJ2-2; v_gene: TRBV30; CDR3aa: CAWSVTGTGELFF
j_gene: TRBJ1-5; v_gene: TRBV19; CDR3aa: CASSDGWSGNQPQHF
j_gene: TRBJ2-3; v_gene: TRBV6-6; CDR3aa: CASSYGTSGRADTQYF
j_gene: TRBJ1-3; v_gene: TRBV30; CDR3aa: CAWSVPSSGNTIYF
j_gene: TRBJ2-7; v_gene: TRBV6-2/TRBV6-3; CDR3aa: CASSYLLLAGVFGGYEQYF
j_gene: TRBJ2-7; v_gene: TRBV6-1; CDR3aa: CASSETGSGSIYEQYF
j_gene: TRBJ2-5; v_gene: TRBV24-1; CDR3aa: CATSDPSGTGGETQYF
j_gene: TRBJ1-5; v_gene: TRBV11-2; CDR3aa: CASSPRGGDRAFSNQPQHF
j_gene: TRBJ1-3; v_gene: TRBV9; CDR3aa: CASSPGTGIGSGNTIYF
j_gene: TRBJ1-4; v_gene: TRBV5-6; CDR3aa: CASSDVGTGGEKLFF
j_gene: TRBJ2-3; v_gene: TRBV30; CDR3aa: CAWSVRLTSTDTQYF
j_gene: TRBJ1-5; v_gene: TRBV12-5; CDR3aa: CASGLIGQGLNQPQHF
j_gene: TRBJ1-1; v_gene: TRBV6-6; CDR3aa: CASSRGVEFTEAFF
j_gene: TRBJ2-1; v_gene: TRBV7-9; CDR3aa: CASSLSAGGPNEQFF
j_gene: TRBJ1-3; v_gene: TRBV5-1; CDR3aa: CASSLESSSGNTIYF
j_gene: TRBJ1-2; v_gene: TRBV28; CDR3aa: CASSPAPPRGYTF
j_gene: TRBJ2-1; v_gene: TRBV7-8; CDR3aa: CASSRRLVNEQFF
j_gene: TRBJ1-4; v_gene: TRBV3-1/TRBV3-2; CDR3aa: CASSLGTGGEKLFF
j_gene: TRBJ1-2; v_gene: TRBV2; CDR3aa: CASSAIGTELLANYGYTF
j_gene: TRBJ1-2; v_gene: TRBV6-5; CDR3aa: CASVRQGYYGYTF
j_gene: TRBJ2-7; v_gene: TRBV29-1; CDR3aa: CSVAQTYEQYF
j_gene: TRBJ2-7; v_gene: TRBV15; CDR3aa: CATSEQGAGEQYF
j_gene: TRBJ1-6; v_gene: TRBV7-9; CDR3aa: CASSSQGWLSPLHF
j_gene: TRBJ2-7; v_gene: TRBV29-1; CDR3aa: CSVTTGTYEQYF
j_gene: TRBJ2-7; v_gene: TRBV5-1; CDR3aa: CASMVVAGAPYEQYF
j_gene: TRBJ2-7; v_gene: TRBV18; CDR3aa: CASSRTDMSYEQYF
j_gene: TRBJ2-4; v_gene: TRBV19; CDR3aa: CASSIKPGLDIQYF
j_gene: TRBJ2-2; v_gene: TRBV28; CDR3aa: CASSGHANTGELFF
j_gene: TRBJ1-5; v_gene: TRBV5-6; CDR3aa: CASSFGTGAVGQPQHF
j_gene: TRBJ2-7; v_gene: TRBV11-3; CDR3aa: CASSLAGLASEQYF
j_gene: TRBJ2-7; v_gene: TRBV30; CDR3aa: CAWSPLGLGSYEQYF
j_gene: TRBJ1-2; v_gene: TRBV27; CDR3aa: CASRTRGSEGYTF
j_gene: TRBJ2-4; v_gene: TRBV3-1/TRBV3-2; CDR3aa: CASSQDGARGGLAKNIQYF
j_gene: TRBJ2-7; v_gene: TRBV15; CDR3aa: CATSRDRGASFGQYF
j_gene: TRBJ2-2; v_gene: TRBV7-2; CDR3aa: CASSLAGLTSGASGELFF
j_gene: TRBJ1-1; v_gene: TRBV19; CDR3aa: CASTPRAGYFRTTEAFF
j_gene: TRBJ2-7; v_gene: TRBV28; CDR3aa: CASSFRGTYYEQYF
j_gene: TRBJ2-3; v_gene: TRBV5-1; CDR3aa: CASSLASGTVDTDTQYF
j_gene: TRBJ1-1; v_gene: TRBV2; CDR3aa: CASSLGQGNTEAFF
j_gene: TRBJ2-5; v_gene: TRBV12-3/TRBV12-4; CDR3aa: CASGWGGGETQYF
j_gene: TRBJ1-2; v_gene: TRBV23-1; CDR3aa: CASSQSDRPF
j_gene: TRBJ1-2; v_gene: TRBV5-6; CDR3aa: CASSFGGRPEVYGYTF
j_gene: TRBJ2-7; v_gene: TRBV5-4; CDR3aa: CASSLAGIGSYEQYF
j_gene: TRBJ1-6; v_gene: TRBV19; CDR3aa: CASSEDRMGSPLHF
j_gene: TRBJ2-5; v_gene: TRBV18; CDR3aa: CASSPSEETQYF
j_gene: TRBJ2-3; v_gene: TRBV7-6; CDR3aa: CASSSRLAGLTDTQYF
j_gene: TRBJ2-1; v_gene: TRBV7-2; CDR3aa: CASSLVGGGYNEQFF
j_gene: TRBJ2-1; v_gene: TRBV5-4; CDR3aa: CASSRTGARQFF